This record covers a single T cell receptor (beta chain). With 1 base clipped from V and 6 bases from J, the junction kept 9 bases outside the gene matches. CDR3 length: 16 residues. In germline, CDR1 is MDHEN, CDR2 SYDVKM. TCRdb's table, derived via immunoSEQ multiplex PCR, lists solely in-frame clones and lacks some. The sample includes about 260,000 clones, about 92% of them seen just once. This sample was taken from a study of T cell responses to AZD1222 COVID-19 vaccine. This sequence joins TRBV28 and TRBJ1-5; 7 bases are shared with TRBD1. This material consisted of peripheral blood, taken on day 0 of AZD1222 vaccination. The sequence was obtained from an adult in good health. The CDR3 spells CASSLSGGTFGQPQHF. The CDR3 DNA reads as TGTGCCAGCAGTTTATCAGGGGGGACCTTCGGTCAGCCCCAGCATTTT.